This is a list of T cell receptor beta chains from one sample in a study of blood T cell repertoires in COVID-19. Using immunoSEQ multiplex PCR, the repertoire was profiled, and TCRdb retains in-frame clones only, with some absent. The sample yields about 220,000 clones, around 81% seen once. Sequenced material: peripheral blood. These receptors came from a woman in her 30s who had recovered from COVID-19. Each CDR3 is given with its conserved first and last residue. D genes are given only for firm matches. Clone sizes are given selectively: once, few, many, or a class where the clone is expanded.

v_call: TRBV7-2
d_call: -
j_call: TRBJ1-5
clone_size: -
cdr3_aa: CASSPGTPPQHF
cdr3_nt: TGTGCCAGCAGCCCCGGGACACCGCCCCAGCATTTT

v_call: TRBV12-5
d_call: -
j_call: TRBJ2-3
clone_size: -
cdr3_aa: CASAQSTDTQYF
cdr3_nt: TGTGCTAGTGCACAGTCCACAGATACGCAGTATTTT

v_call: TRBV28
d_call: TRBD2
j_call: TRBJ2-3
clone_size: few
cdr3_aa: CASSLAGVGTDTQYF
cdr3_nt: TGTGCCAGCAGTTTAGCGGGAGTGGGCACAGATACGCAGTATTTT

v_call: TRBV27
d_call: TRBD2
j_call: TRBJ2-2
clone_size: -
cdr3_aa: CASSLLAATGELFF
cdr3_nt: TGTGCCAGCAGCCTACTAGCGGCCACCGGGGAGCTGTTTTTT

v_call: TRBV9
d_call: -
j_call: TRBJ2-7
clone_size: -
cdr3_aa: CASSVSAGEVEQYF
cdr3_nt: TGTGCCAGCAGCGTATCGGCAGGGGAAGTCGAGCAGTACTTC

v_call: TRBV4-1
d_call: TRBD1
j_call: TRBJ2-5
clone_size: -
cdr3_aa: CASSRLRQGQETQYF
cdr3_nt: TGCGCCAGCAGCCGCCTTAGACAGGGGCAAGAGACCCAGTACTTC

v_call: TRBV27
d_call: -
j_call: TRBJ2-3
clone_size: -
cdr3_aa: CASSLLRDSRSTDTQYF
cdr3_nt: TGTGCCAGCAGTTTATTGCGAGACTCCCGAAGCACAGATACGCAGTATTTT

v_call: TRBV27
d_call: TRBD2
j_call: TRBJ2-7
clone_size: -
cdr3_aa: CASSSKTSGDYEQYF
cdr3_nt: TGTGCCAGCAGTTCCAAGACTAGCGGGGACTACGAGCAGTACTTC

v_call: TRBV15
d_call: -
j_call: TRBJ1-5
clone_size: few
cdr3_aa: CATSRQLDQPQHF
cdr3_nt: TGTGCCACCAGCAGACAGCTAGATCAGCCCCAGCATTTT

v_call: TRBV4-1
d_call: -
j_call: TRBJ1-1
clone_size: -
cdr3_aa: CASSQKPGTSEAFF
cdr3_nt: TGCGCCAGCAGCCAGAAACCCGGGACATCTGAAGCTTTCTTT

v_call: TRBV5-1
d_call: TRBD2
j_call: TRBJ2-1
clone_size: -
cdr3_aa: CASSPRTSGRQEQFF
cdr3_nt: TGCGCCAGCAGCCCCAGGACTAGCGGGAGGCAGGAGCAGTTCTTC

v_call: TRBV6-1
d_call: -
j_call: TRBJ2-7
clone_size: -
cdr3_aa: CASSEAQLVSYEQYF
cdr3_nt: TGTGCCAGCAGTGAAGCGCAACTAGTCTCCTACGAGCAGTACTTC

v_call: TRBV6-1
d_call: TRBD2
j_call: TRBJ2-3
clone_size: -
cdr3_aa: CASSDIAGVLTDTQYF
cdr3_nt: TGTGCCAGCAGTGACATAGCGGGAGTGTTAACAGATACGCAGTATTTT

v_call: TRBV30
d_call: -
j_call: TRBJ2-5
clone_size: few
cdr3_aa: CAWSVSASRETQYF
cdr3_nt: TGTGCCTGGAGTGTAAGCGCGAGCAGAGAGACCCAGTACTTC

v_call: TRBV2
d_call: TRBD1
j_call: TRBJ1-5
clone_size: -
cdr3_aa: CASSPGQGGGQPQHF
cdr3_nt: TGTGCCAGCAGTCCTGGACAGGGTGGTGGTCAGCCCCAGCATTTT

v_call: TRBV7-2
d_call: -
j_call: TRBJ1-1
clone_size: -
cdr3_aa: CASSLEEGRGTEAFF
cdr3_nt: TGTGCCAGCAGCTTAGAAGAGGGGCGGGGGACTGAAGCTTTCTTT

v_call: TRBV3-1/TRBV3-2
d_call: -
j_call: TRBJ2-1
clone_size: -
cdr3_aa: CASSQRTTGNEQFF
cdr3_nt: TGTGCCAGCAGCCAAAGGACCACGGGGAATGAGCAGTTCTTC

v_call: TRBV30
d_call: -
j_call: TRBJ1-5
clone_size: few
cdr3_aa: CAWSVGGALSNQPQHF
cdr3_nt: TGTGCCTGGAGTGTAGGGGGGGCACTTAGCAATCAGCCCCAGCATTTT

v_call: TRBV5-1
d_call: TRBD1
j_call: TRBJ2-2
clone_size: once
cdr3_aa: CASSGGANTGELFF
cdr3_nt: TGCGCCAGTTCAGGGGGCGCGAACACCGGGGAGCTGTTTTTT

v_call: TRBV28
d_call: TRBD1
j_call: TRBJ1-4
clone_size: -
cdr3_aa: CASRQGGTNEKLFF
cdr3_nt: TGTGCCAGCAGACAGGGGGGGACTAATGAAAAACTGTTTTTT

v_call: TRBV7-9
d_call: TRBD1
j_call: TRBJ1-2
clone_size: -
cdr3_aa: CASSPTGAGYTF
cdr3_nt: TGTGCCAGCAGCCCGACAGGGGCTGGCTACACCTTC

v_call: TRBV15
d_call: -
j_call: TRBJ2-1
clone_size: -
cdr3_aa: CATSRVPSTSSYNEQFF
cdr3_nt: TGTGCCACCAGCAGAGTCCCCAGTACAAGCTCCTACAATGAGCAGTTCTTC

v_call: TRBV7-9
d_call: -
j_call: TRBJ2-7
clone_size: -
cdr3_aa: CASSLAGAIYEQYF
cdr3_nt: TGTGCCAGCAGCTTAGCGGGAGCAATCTACGAGCAGTACTTC

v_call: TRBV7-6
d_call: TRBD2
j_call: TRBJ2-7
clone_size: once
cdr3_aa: CASSPGTSGAYEQYF
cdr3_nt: TGTGCCAGCAGCCCGGGGACTAGCGGAGCCTACGAGCAGTACTTC

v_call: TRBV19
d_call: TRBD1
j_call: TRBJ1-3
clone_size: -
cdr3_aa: CASSITRTGHSGNTIYF
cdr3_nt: TGTGCCAGTAGTATCACCCGGACAGGGCACTCTGGAAACACCATATATTTT

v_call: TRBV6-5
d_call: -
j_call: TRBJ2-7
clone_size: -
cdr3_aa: CASNSGGPLHEQYF
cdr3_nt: TGTGCCAGCAACTCGGGGGGCCCTTTACACGAGCAGTACTTC

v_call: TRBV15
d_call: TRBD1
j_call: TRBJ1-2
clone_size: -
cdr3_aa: CATSRSLIFDRGVSYGYTF
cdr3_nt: TGTGCCACCAGCAGATCCCTCATTTTCGACAGGGGAGTTAGCTATGGCTACACCTTC

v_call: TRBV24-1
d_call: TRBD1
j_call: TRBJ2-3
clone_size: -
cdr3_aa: CATSDDRGWRTDTQYF
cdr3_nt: TGTGCCACCAGTGACGACAGGGGGTGGAGGACAGATACGCAGTATTTT

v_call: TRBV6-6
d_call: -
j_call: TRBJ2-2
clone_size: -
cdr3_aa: CAHLVSGTGELFF
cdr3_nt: TGTGCCCACTTAGTGAGCGGCACCGGGGAGCTGTTTTTT

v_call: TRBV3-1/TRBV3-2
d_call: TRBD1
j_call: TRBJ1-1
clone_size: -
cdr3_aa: CASSLGQGAIGAFF
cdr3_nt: TGTGCCAGCAGCCTCGGACAGGGGGCGATTGGAGCTTTCTTT

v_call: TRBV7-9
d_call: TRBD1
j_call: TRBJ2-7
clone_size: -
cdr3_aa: CASSHQQGQRYEQYF
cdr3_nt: TGTGCCAGCAGCCACCAACAGGGACAGCGCTACGAGCAGTACTTC

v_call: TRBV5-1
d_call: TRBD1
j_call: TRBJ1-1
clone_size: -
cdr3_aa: CASSLGRDRALNTEAFF
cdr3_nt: TGCGCCAGCAGCTTGGGGAGGGACAGGGCGTTGAACACTGAAGCTTTCTTT

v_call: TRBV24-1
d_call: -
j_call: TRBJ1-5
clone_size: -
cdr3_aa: CATSDPTTSNQPQHF
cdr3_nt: TGTGCCACCAGTGATCCCACAACTAGCAATCAGCCCCAGCATTTT

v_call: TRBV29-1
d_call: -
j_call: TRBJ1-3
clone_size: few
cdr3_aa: CSVDAVGNTIYF
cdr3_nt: TGCAGCGTTGATGCAGTTGGAAACACCATATATTTT

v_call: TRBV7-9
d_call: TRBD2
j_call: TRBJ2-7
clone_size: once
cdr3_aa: CASGEGPRQSYEQYF
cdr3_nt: TGTGCCAGCGGGGAGGGTCCGCGACAGAGCTACGAGCAGTACTTC

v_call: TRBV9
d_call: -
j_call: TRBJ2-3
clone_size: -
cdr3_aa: CASSVVGVGADTQYF
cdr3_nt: TGTGCCAGCAGCGTAGTTGGAGTAGGGGCAGATACGCAGTATTTT

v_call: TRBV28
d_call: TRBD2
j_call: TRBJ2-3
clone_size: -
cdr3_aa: CASSPSQSLAGDTDTQYF
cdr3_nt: TGTGCCAGCAGCCCCAGTCAATCACTAGCGGGAGATACAGATACGCAGTATTTT

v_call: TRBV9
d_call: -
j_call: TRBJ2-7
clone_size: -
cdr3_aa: CASSPLAEPSSYEQYF
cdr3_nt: TGTGCCAGCAGCCCCTTAGCGGAACCGAGCTCCTACGAGCAGTACTTC

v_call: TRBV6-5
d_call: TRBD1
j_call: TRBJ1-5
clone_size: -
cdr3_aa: CASSYQGAGQPQHF
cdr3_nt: TGTGCCAGCAGTTATCAGGGGGCCGGGCAGCCCCAGCATTTT

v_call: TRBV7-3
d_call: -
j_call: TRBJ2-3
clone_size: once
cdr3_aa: CASSFRLTRSDTQYF
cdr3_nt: TGTGCCAGCAGCTTCCGACTAACCCGTTCAGATACGCAGTATTTT

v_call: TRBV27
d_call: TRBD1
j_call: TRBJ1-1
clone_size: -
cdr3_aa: CASSTGTAYHSTEAFF
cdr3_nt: TGTGCCAGCAGTACCGGGACAGCATATCATAGCACTGAAGCTTTCTTT

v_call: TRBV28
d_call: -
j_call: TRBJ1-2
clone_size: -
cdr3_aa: CASSQYREGYGYTF
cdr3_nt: TGTGCCAGCAGCCAATACAGGGAGGGCTATGGCTACACCTTC

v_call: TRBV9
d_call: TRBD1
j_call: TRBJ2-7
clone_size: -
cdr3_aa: CASSLDRGNEQYF
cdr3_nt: TGTGCCAGCAGCCTGGACAGGGGAAACGAGCAGTACTTC

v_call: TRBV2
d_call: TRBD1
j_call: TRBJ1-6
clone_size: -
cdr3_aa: CAIRDRYNSPLHF
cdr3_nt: TGTGCCATAAGGGACAGATATAATTCACCCCTCCACTTT

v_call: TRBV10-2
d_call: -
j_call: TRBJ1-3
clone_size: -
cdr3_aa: CASREQGRLNTIYF
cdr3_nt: TGCGCCAGCAGGGAACAGGGAAGACTAAACACCATATATTTT

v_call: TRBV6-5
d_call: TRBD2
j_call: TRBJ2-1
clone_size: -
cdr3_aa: CAIGLAEQFF
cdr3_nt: TGTGCTATCGGACTAGCCGAGCAGTTCTTC

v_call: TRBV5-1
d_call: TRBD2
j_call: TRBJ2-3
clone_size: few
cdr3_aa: CASSLGGAGEFVDTQYF
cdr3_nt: TGCGCCAGCAGCCTCGGGGGAGCGGGAGAGTTTGTAGATACGCAGTATTTT

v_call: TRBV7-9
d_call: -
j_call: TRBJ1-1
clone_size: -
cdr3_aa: CASSLEAGTEAFF
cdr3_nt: TGTGCCAGCAGCTTAGAGGCAGGGACTGAAGCTTTCTTT

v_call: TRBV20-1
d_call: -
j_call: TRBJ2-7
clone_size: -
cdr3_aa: CSARNNYEQYF
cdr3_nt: TGCAGTGCTAGAAATAATTACGAGCAGTACTTC

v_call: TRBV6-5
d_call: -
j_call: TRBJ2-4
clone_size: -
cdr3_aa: CASSYDGTLYF
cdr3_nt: TGTGCCAGCAGTTACGATGGGACACTGTACTTC

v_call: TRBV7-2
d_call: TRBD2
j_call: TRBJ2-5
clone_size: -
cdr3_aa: CASSLALGTSGMGTQYF
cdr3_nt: TGTGCCAGCAGCTTAGCCCTCGGGACTAGCGGGATGGGGACCCAGTACTTC